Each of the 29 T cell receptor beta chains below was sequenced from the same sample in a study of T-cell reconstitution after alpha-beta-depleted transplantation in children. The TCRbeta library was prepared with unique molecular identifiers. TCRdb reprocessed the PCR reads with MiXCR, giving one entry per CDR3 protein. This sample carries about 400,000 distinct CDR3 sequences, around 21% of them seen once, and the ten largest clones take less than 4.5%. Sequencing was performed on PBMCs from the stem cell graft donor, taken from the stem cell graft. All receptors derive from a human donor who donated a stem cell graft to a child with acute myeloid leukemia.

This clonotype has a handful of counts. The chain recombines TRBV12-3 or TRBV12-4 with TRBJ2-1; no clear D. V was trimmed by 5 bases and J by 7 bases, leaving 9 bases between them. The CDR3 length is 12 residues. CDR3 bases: TGTGCCAGCAGTCGTGGGGTTAATGAGCAGTTCTTC. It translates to CASSRGVNEQFF.

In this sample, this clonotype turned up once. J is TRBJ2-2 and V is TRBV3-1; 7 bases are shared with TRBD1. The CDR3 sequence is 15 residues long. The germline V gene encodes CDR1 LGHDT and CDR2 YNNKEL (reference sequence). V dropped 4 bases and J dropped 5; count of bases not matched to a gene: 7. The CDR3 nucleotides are TGTGCCAGCAGCCGAGAGACAGGGAAAACCGGGGAGCTGTTTTTT. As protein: CASSRETGKTGELFF.

The CDR3 region has the DNA TGTGCCAGCAGCTTAGATCGAGGGGCGCAGTACTTC. Amino acids: CASSLDRGAQYF. The genes are TRBV11-2 and TRBJ2-7, with D perhaps matching TRBD1 or TRBD2 (5 bases each). Germline lookup yields CDR1 SGHAT and CDR2 FQNNGV. There are 12 residues in the CDR3. Trimming shortened V by 0 bases and J by 9 bases, and 9 bases separated the two germline ends.

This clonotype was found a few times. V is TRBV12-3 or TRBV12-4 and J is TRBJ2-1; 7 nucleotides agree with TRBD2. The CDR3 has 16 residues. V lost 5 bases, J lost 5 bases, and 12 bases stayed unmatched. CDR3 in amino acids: CASSRSGRGDHNEQFF. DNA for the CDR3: TGTGCCAGCAGTCGTAGCGGGCGCGGCGACCACAATGAGCAGTTCTTC.

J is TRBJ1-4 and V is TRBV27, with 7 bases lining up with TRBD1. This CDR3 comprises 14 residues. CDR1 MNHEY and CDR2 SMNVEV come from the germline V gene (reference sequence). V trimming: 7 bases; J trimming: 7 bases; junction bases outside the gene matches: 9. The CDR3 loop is CASKLRGSGEKLFF. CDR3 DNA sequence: TGTGCCAGCAAACTCAGGGGGAGCGGTGAAAAACTGTTTTTT.

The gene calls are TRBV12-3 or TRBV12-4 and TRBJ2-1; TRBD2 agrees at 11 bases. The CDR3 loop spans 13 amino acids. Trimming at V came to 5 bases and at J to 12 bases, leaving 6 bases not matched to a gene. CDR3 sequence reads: CASSLTSGAGQFF. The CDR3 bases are TGTGCCAGCAGTCTGACTAGCGGGGCGGGGCAGTTCTTC.

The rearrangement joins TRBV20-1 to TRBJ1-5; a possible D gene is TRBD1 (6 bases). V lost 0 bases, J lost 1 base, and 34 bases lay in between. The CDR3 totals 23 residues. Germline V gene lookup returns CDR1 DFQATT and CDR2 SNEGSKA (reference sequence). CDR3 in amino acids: CSARDGGRGRIFYGIMSNQPQHF. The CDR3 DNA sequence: TGCAGTGCTAGAGATGGGGGCCGGGGCAGAATTTTTTACGGAATTATGAGCAATCAGCCCCAGCATTTT.

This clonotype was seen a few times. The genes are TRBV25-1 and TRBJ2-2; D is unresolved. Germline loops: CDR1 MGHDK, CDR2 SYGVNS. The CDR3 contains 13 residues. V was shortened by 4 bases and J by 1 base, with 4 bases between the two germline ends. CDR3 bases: TGTGCCAGCAGTGGCCAGAACACCGGGGAGCTGTTTTTT. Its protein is CASSGQNTGELFF.

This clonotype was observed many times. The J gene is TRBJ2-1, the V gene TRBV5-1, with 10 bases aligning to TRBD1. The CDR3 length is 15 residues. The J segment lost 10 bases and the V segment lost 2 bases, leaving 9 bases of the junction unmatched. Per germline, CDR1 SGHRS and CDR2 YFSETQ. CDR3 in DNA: TGCGCCAGCAGCTTCTCGGGACAGGGGTCGATAGAGCAGTTCTTC. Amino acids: CASSFSGQGSIEQFF.

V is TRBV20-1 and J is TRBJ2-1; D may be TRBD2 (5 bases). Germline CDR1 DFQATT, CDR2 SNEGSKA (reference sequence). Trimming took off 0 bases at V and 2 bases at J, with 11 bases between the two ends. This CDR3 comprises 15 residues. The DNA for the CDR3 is TGCAGTGCTAGAGACTCCGGACTTACCTACAATGAGCAGTTCTTC. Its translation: CSARDSGLTYNEQFF.

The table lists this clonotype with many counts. CDR3 amino acids: CSARDTRQDLYEQYF. The CDR3 region has the DNA TGCAGTGCTAGAGATACGAGACAGGACCTCTACGAGCAGTACTTC. The chain is built from TRBV20-1 and TRBJ2-7; possible D gene TRBD1, 6 bases. Trimming took 0 bases from V and 3 from J, leaving 15 bases between them. Germline V CDR1 and CDR2: DFQATT, SNEGSKA (reference sequence). The CDR3 spans 15 residues.

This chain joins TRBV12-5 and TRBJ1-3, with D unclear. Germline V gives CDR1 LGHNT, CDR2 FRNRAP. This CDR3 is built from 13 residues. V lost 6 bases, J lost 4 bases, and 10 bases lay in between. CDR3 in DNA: TGTGCTAGTGGCAGTGACACAGGAAACACCATATATTTT. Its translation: CASGSDTGNTIYF.

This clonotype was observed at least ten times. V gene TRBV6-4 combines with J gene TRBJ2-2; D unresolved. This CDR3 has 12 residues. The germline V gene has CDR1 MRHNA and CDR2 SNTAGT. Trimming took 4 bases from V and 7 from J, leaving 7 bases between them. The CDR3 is CASSALNGELFF. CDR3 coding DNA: TGTGCCAGCAGTGCACTAAACGGGGAGCTGTTTTTT.

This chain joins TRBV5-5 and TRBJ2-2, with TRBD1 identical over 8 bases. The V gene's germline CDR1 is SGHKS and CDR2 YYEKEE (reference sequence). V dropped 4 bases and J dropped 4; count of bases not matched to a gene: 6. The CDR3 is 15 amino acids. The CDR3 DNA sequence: TGTGCCAGCAGCGAGGGACAGGTCGGCACCGGGGAGCTGTTTTTT. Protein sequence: CASSEGQVGTGELFF.

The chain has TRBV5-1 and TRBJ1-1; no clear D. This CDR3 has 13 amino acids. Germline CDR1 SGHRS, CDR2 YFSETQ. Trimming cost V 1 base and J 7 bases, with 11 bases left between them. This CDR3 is CASSLREVNEAFF. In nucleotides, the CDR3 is TGCGCCAGCAGCTTGAGAGAGGTGAATGAAGCTTTCTTT.

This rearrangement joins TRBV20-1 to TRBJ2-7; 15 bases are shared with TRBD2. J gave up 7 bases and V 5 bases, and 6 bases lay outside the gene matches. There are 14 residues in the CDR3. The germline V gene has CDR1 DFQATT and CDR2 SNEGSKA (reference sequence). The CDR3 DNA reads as TGCAGTGCTCCGGGACTAGCGGGAGGTCGTGAGCAGTACTTC. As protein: CSAPGLAGGREQYF.

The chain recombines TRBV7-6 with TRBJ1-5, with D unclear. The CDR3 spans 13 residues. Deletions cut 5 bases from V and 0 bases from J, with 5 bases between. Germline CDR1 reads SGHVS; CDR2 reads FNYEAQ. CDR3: CASSRNSNQPQHF. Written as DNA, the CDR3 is TGTGCCAGCAGCCGCAATAGCAATCAGCCCCAGCATTTT.

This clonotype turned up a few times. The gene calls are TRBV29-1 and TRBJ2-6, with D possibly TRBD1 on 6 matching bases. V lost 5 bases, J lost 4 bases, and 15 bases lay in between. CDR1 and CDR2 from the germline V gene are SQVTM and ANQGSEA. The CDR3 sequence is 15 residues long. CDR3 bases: TGCAGCGTTAACACGGACAGCCTAGGGGCCAACGTCCTGACTTTC. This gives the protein CSVNTDSLGANVLTF.

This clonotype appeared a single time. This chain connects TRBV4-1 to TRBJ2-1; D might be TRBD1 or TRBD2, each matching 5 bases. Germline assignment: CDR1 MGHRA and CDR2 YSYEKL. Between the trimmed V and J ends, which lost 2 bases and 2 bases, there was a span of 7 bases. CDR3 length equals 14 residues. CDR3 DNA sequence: TGCGCCAGCAGCCAAACGGGACCCTACAATGAGCAGTTCTTC. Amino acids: CASSQTGPYNEQFF.

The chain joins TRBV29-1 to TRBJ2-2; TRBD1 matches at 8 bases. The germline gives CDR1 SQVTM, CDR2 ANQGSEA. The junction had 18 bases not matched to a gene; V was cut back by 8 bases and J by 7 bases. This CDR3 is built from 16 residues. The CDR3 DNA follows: TGCAGCCCCGCAGGGGGCCCGGGAACCCAAGTCGGGGAGCTGTTTTTT. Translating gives CSPAGGPGTQVGELFF.

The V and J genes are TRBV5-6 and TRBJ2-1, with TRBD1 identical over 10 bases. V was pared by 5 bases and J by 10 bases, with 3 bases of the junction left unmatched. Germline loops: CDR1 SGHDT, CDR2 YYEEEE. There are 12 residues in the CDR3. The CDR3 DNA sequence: TGTGCCAGCAGGGGGGACAGGGGAGAGCAGTTCTTC. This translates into CASRGDRGEQFF.

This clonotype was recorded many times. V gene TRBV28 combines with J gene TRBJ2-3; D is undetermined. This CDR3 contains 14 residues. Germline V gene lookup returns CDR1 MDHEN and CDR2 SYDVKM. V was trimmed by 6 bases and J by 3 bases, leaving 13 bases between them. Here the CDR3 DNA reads TGTGCCAGCAGCAAAGGATTCCCAACAGATACGCAGTATTTT. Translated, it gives CASSKGFPTDTQYF.

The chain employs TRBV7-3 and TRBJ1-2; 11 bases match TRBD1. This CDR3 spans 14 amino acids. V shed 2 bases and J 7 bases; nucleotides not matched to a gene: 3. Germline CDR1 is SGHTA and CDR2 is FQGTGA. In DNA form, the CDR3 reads TGTGCCAGCAGCTTAGGGACAGGGGGACGTGGCTACACCTTC. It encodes CASSLGTGGRGYTF.

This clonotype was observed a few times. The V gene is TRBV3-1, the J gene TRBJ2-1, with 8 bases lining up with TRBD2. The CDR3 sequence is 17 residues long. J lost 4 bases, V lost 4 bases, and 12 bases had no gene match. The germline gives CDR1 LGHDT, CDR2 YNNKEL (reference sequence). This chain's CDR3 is CASSPPTVQREYNEQFF. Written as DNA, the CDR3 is TGTGCCAGCAGCCCCCCAACTGTGCAGCGGGAGTACAATGAGCAGTTCTTC.

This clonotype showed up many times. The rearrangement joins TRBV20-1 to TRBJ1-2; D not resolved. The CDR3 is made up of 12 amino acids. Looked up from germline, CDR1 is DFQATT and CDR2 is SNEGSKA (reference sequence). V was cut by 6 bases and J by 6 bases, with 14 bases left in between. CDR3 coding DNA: TGCAGTGCCACCCCTGGGAGGGATGGCTACACCTTC. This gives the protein CSATPGRDGYTF.

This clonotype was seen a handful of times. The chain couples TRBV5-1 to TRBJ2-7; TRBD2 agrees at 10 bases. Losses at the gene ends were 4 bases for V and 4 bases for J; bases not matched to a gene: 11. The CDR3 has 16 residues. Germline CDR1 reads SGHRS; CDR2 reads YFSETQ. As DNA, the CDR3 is TGCGCCAGCAGCGAAGGCCTAGCGGGAGATAAGTACGAGCAGTACTTC. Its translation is CASSEGLAGDKYEQYF. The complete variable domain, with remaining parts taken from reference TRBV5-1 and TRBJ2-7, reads KAGVTQTPRYLIKTRGQQVTLSCSPISGHRSVSWYQQTPGQGLQFLFEYFSETQRNKGNFPGRFSGRQFSNSRSEMNVSTLELGDSALYLCASSEGLAGDKYEQYFGPGTRLTVT.

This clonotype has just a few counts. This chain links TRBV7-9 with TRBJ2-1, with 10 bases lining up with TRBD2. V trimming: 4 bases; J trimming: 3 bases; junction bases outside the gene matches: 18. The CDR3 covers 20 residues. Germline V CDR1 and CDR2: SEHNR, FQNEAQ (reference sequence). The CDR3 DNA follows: TGTGCCAGCAGCTCTACAGCCCGGCTAGCGGGAGTGGGGTACTACAATGAGCAGTTCTTC. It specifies CASSSTARLAGVGYYNEQFF. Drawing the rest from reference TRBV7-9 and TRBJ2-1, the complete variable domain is DTGVSQNPRHKITKRGQNVTFRCDPISEHNRLYWYRQTLGQGPEFLTYFQNEAQLEKSRLLSDRFSAERPKGSFSTLEIQRTEQGDSAMYLCASSSTARLAGVGYYNEQFFGPGTRLTVL.

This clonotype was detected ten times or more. The CDR3 sequence is CSAIPGLAADTQYF. The CDR3, as DNA: TGCAGTGCTATTCCGGGACTAGCAGCGGATACGCAGTATTTT. The rearrangement links TRBV20-1 to TRBJ2-3, with TRBD2 matching 9 bases. V lost 4 bases, J lost 6 bases, and 8 bases stayed unmatched. Germline lookup yields CDR1 DFQATT and CDR2 SNEGSKA (reference sequence). CDR3 size: 14 residues.

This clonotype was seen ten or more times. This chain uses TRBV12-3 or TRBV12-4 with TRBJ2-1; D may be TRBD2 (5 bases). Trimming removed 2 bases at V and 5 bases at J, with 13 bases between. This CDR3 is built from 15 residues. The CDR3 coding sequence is TGTGCCAGCAGTTTAAGAGCGGTTAGGCACAATGAGCAGTTCTTC. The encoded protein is CASSLRAVRHNEQFF.